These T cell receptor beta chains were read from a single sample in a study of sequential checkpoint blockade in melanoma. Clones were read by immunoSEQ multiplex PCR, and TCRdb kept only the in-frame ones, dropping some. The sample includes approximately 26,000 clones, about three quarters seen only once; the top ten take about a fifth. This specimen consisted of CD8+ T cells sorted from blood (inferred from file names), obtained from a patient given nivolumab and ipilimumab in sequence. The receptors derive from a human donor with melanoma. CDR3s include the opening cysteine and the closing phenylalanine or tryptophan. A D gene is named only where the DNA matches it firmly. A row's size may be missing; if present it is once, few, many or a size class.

CASSQSGQSNYGYTF	TGCGCCAGCAGTCAATCGGGACAGTCTAACTATGGCTACACCTTC	TRBV23-1	TRBJ1-2	15	TRBD1	.
CASSPGTSGDNEQFF	TGTGCCAGCAGCCCCGGGACTAGCGGGGACAATGAGCAGTTCTTC	TRBV9	TRBJ2-1	15	TRBD2	.
CASSQDQQGANYGYTF	TGCGCCAGCAGCCAGGACCAACAGGGAGCTAACTATGGCTACACCTTC	TRBV4-1	TRBJ1-2	16	.	few
CASSSPGETEAFF	TGTGCCAGCAGCTCCCCGGGAGAAACTGAAGCTTTCTTT	TRBV13	TRBJ1-1	13	.	.
CSVVLWGVSNEKLFF	TGCAGCGTTGTTTTATGGGGAGTTTCGAATGAAAAACTGTTTTTT	TRBV29-1	TRBJ1-4	15	.	.
CASRRGTSGSYEQYF	TGTGCCAGCAGACGAGGGACTAGCGGATCCTACGAGCAGTACTTC	TRBV27	TRBJ2-7	15	TRBD2	.
CASSYSESLTNYGYTF	TGTGCCAGCAGTTACTCGGAGTCCCTCACCAACTATGGCTACACCTTC	TRBV6-6	TRBJ1-2	16	.	.
CASRPKYRGGGEKLFF	TGTGCCAGCAGACCAAAGTACAGGGGTGGTGGTGAAAAACTGTTTTTT	TRBV7-9	TRBJ1-4	16	TRBD1	once
CASSSPRGGARDYGYTF	TGTGCCAGCAGCTCCCCAAGGGGTGGGGCCAGGGACTATGGCTACACCTTC	TRBV9	TRBJ1-2	17	.	.
CASSEGRDTIYF	TGTGCCAGCTCGGAGGGGCGAGACACCATATATTTT	TRBV9	TRBJ1-3	12	.	.
CASSRDKSYEQYF	TGTGCCAGCAGTCGGGACAAGTCCTACGAGCAGTACTTC	TRBV5-5	TRBJ2-7	13	.	.
CASARTGLSYEQYF	TGTGCCAGCGCCCGGACAGGGCTTTCCTACGAGCAGTACTTC	TRBV28	TRBJ2-7	14	TRBD1	.
CASAYQGANEQYF	TGTGCCAGCGCCTATCAGGGGGCAAACGAGCAGTACTTC	TRBV27	TRBJ2-7	13	TRBD1	once
CASSLGVGGNEQYF	TGCGCCAGCAGCTTGGGGGTAGGGGGCAACGAGCAGTACTTC	TRBV5-1	TRBJ2-7	14	TRBD1	once
CASSNPGGNGYTF	TGTGCCAGTAGTAATCCAGGGGGAAATGGCTACACCTTC	TRBV19	TRBJ1-2	13	TRBD1	.
CASSQVFGNEQFF	TGCGCCAGCAGCCAAGTGTTCGGGAATGAGCAGTTCTTC	TRBV4-1	TRBJ2-1	13	.	.
CASSAGTGNEQFF	TGTGCCAGCAGTGCCGGGACAGGGAATGAGCAGTTCTTC	TRBV6-1	TRBJ2-1	13	TRBD1	.
CASSQAENRGGNEQFF	TGCGCCAGCAGCCAAGCGGAGAACAGGGGTGGGAATGAGCAGTTCTTC	TRBV4-3	TRBJ2-1	16	TRBD1	.
CASSQAETDTQYF	TGTGCCAGCAGCCAAGCGGAGACAGATACGCAGTATTTT	TRBV4-2	TRBJ2-3	13	.	.
CASSRQSNRLAGGTYNEQFF	TGTGCCAGTAGCCGACAATCAAATCGACTAGCGGGAGGGACCTACAATGAGCAGTTCTTC	TRBV19	TRBJ2-1	20	TRBD2	few
CASSVGGAGYGYTF	TGTGCCAGCAGCGTAGGCGGTGCTGGCTATGGCTACACCTTC	TRBV9	TRBJ1-2	14	.	.
CASSLWGQGQPQHF	TGTGCCAGCAGCTTGTGGGGACAGGGCCAGCCCCAGCATTTT	TRBV5-6	TRBJ1-5	14	TRBD1	.
CASGRQVRNEKLFF	TGTGCCAGCGGAAGACAGGTTAGAAATGAAAAACTGTTTTTT	TRBV27	TRBJ1-4	14	.	.
CAWKSGRNYNEQFF	TGTGCCTGGAAGAGCGGGAGGAACTACAATGAGCAGTTCTTC	TRBV30	TRBJ2-1	14	TRBD2	.
CASSDSMRLSSYNEQFF	TGTGCCAGCAGTGACTCTATGAGGCTGAGCTCCTACAATGAGCAGTTCTTC	TRBV6-4	TRBJ2-1	17	.	.
CASGRTSGDEQFF	TGCGCCAGCGGTCGGACTAGCGGGGATGAGCAGTTCTTC	TRBV4-3	TRBJ2-1	13	TRBD2	.
CASSPGTGGAYEQYF	TGCGCCAGCAGCCCCGGGACAGGGGGAGCCTACGAGCAGTACTTC	TRBV4-3	TRBJ2-7	15	TRBD1	.